One sample yielded the 28 T cell receptor beta chains listed below, sequenced in a study of blood T cell repertoires in COVID-19. Sequencing used immunoSEQ multiplex PCR; TCRdb keeps in-frame clones, though not all of them. The sample carries a few hundred thousand clones, more than 70% recorded once. Source material: peripheral blood. Source of these receptors: a woman in her thirties who had recovered from COVID-19.

The chain combines TRBV5-1 with TRBJ2-6; D gene uncertain. CDR1 is SGHRS, CDR2 YFSETQ, per germline. The CDR3 has 15 residues. The V end was cut by 1 base, the J end by 1 base, with 6 bases between. The CDR3 spells CASSLQESGANVLTF. In DNA, the CDR3 is TGCGCCAGCAGCTTGCAAGAGTCTGGGGCCAACGTCCTGACTTTC.

This sequence joins TRBV3-1 (or the pseudogene TRBV3-2) and TRBJ1-2, with D possibly matching TRBD1 (6 bases). Germline V gene lookup returns CDR1 LGHDT and CDR2 YNNKEL (reference sequence). This CDR3 has 14 amino acids. The V end lost 4 bases, the J end lost 8 bases, and 17 bases lay between the germline ends. The CDR3 loop is CASSPSGHSPGYTF. The CDR3 coding sequence is TGTGCCAGCAGCCCGTCGGGACACTCACCAGGCTACACCTTC.

The chain links TRBV11-2 to TRBJ1-2; 7 bases are shared with TRBD1. This CDR3 is 15 amino acids long. CDR1 is SGHAT and CDR2 is FQNNGV in the germline V gene. After removal of 5 bases from V and 4 bases from J, the junction contained 10 bases not matched to a gene. The CDR3 is CASSPGQALSYGYTF. In DNA form, the CDR3 reads TGTGCCAGCAGCCCAGGACAGGCCCTTAGCTATGGCTACACCTTC.

This chain connects TRBV3-1 (or the pseudogene TRBV3-2) to TRBJ2-1, with 7 nucleotides matching TRBD2. V was clipped by 0 bases and J by 4 bases; unmatched bases: 3. The CDR3 spans 15 residues. From germline, CDR1 is LGHDT and CDR2 YNNKEL (reference sequence). The CDR3 bases are TGTGCCAGCAGCCAAGAACCAGCGGGGTACAATGAGCAGTTCTTC. It translates to CASSQEPAGYNEQFF.

A single count supports this clone. The V and J genes are TRBV5-6 and TRBJ2-2; 8 bases fit TRBD2. J was trimmed by 3 bases and V by 7 bases; bases with no gene match: 5. The germline gives CDR1 SGHDT, CDR2 YYEEEE. The CDR3 sequence is 14 residues long. The CDR3 DNA sequence: TGTGCCAGCCGGGAGGGGCTGTACACCGGGGAGCTGTTTTTT. Its protein is CASREGLYTGELFF. Combining the CDR3 with reference TRBV5-6 and TRBJ2-2 gives the whole variable domain DAGVTQSPTHLIKTRGQQVTLRCSPKSGHDTVSWYQQALGQGPQFIFQYYEEEERQRGNFPDRFSGHQFPNYSSELNVNALLLGDSALYLCASREGLYTGELFFGEGSRLTVL.

The chain combines TRBV11-2 with TRBJ2-1; TRBD2 agrees at 10 bases. The germline V gene encodes CDR1 SGHAT and CDR2 FQNNGV. The CDR3 spans 15 residues. V lost 5 bases to trimming and J lost 2 bases; unmatched junction nucleotides: 3. The CDR3 region is CASSASGGTYNEQFF. Here the CDR3 DNA reads TGTGCCAGCAGCGCTAGCGGGGGAACCTACAATGAGCAGTTCTTC.

V is TRBV7-3 and J is TRBJ1-6, with D unclear. In germline, CDR1 is SGHTA, CDR2 FQGTGA. CDR3 length: 13 residues. V lost 2 bases and J 8 bases, leaving 7 bases between the germline ends. CDR3 in amino acids: CASSLVPDSPLHF. CDR3 DNA: TGTGCCAGCAGCTTAGTCCCAGATTCACCCCTCCACTTT. Full variable domain (missing parts from reference TRBV7-3 and TRBJ1-6): GAGVSQTPSNKVTEKGKYVELRCDPISGHTALYWYRQSLGQGPEFLIYFQGTGAADDSGLPNDRFFAVRPEGSVSTLKIQRTERGDSAVYLCASSLVPDSPLHFGNGTRLTVT.

Regarding this clone: Germline and junction disagree at one end, which may indicate a read error. This rearrangement joins TRBV23-1 to TRBJ2-5; tentatively, D is TRBD1 (5 bases). TRBV23-1 is designated an ORF whose function remains uncertain. The CDR3 is made up of 14 amino acids. CDR3 sequence: CASSQSWGPEAQYF. For the CDR3, the DNA is TGCGCCAGCAGTCAATCGTGGGGCCCAGAGGCCCAGTACTTC.

CDR3 protein: CASSLSGAEAFF. In DNA form, the CDR3 reads TGTGCCAGCAGTTTATCGGGTGCTGAAGCTTTCTTT. The chain recombines TRBV28 with TRBJ1-1; D uncertain. CDR3 length equals 12 residues. Trimming pared 1 base from V and 6 bases from J, leaving 6 bases between. Germline lookup yields CDR1 MDHEN and CDR2 SYDVKM.

The chain uses TRBV5-1 and TRBJ2-3; possibly TRBD1 for D (5 bases). The V gene lost 0 bases and the J gene lost 0 bases, with 11 bases spanning the gap. Germline V gene data show CDR1 as SGHRS and CDR2 as YFSETQ. The CDR3 length is 16 residues. This chain's CDR3 is CASSLAPGSSTDTQYF. CDR3 DNA sequence: TGCGCCAGCAGCTTGGCCCCAGGGTCTAGCACAGATACGCAGTATTTT.

The chain is built from TRBV5-1 and TRBJ1-2; 7 bases fit TRBD1. The trim removed 0 bases at V and 9 bases at J, leaving 11 bases unmatched. Germline lookup yields CDR1 SGHRS and CDR2 YFSETQ. The CDR3 is made up of 15 amino acids. CDR3 sequence (DNA): TGCGCCAGCAGCTTGGACCAGGGACAGCGGTTCCGCTACACCTTC. It translates to CASSLDQGQRFRYTF.

The genes are TRBV14 and TRBJ2-2; possible D gene TRBD1, 5 bases. The V gene lost 1 base and the J gene lost 6 bases, with 9 bases spanning the gap. The CDR3 extends over 14 amino acids. The V gene's germline CDR1 is SGHDN and CDR2 FVKESK. The CDR3 DNA sequence: TGTGCCAGCAGCCAAGCCTGGGGCGCCGGGGAGCTGTTTTTT. Encoded protein: CASSQAWGAGELFF.

This clone came up once. V usage is TRBV7-3 and J usage is TRBJ1-6, with unresolved D. V lost 2 bases to trimming and J lost 0 bases, with 8 bases between them. Per germline, CDR1 SGHTA and CDR2 FQGTGA. There are 16 residues in the CDR3. The DNA for the CDR3 is TGTGCCAGCAGCTTACTAGACTACTCCTATAATTCACCCCTCCACTTT. Translating it yields CASSLLDYSYNSPLHF.

The V and J genes are TRBV7-2 and TRBJ2-5; 10 bases fit TRBD1. Losses at the gene ends were 4 bases for V and 1 base for J; bases not matched to a gene: 3. The length of the CDR3 is 15 residues. CDR1 is SGHTA and CDR2 is FQGNSA in the germline V gene. The CDR3 sequence: CASSSRDRGQETQYF. CDR3 DNA sequence: TGTGCCAGCAGCTCCAGGGACAGGGGCCAAGAGACCCAGTACTTC. Full variable domain (remainder filled in from reference TRBV7-2 and TRBJ2-5): GAGVSQSPSNKVTEKGKDVELRCDPISGHTALYWYRQSLGQGLEFLIYFQGNSAPDKSGLPSDRFSAERTGGSVSTLTIQRTQQEDSAVYLCASSSRDRGQETQYFGPGTRLLVL.

This chain uses TRBV6-2 or TRBV6-3 with TRBJ2-1; 11 positions agree with TRBD2. Germline CDR1 MNHEY, CDR2 SVGEGT. The CDR3 has 15 residues. V lost 4 bases to trimming and J lost 7 bases; unmatched junction nucleotides: 6. CDR3 protein: CASSLAGGPVNEQFF. CDR3 in DNA: TGTGCCAGCAGTTTAGCGGGGGGGCCGGTGAATGAGCAGTTCTTC.

The chain joins TRBV29-1 to TRBJ2-2; possible D gene TRBD2, 6 bases. Germline V CDR1 and CDR2: SQVTM, ANQGSEA. Trimming removed 3 bases from V and 5 bases from J, with 16 bases in between. The CDR3 has 15 amino acids. The CDR3 bases are TGCAGCGTTGACGGGGGTAGAGGCCTAACCGGGGAGCTGTTTTTT. Protein sequence: CSVDGGRGLTGELFF.

The chain employs TRBV19 and TRBJ1-2; the match to TRBD1 covers 8 bases. V lost 8 bases, J lost 4 bases, and 3 bases stayed unmatched. Germline V gene data show CDR1 as LNHDA and CDR2 as SQIVND (reference sequence). CDR3 length: 12 amino acids. The CDR3 loop is CASVDRVYGYTF. DNA of the CDR3: TGTGCCAGTGTGGACAGGGTCTATGGCTACACCTTC.

The rearrangement joins TRBV28 to TRBJ1-1, with a possible D match to TRBD1 (5 bases). V was cut by 8 bases and J by 2 bases, with 9 bases left in between. The CDR3 sequence is 12 residues long. CDR1 and CDR2 from the germline V gene are MDHEN and SYDVKM. For the CDR3, the DNA is TGTGCCAGCGGGGCGACAAACACTGAAGCTTTCTTT. It translates to CASGATNTEAFF.

This clone has a single count. The J gene is TRBJ2-3, the V gene TRBV24-1; D gene uncertain. Germline-derived CDR1 and CDR2 are KGHDR and SFDVKD. The CDR3 loop spans 14 amino acids. The germline V and J ends were trimmed by 3 bases and 2 bases, with 8 bases remaining between them. In nucleotides, the CDR3 is TGTGCCACCAGTGATCGCTATGCCACAGATACGCAGTATTTT. Residues: CATSDRYATDTQYF.

This clone was counted once. V is TRBV12-5 and J is TRBJ1-2, with D unclear. This CDR3 spans 13 amino acids. V dropped 3 bases and J dropped 2 bases, with 7 bases sitting between them. CDR1 is LGHNT, CDR2 FRNRAP, per germline. CDR3: CASGFTGNYGYTF. In nucleotides, the CDR3 is TGTGCTAGTGGTTTTACGGGAAACTATGGCTACACCTTC.

The gene calls are TRBV12-5 and TRBJ2-4; perhaps TRBD2 as D (7 bases). The CDR3 consists of 17 residues. Germline V lookup: CDR1 LGHNT, CDR2 FRNRAP. The V gene lost 6 bases and the J gene lost 2 bases, with 20 bases spanning the gap. The DNA of the CDR3 is TGTGCTAGTGGCCCCAGCGCGGGGGCAATTCCCAAAAACATTCAGTACTTC. Translated: CASGPSAGAIPKNIQYF.

V usage is TRBV6-5 and J usage is TRBJ2-3, with D maybe TRBD2 (5 bases). The CDR3 is 15 amino acids. V lost 2 bases to trimming and J lost 0 bases, with 9 bases between them. From germline, CDR1 is MNHEY and CDR2 SVGAGI. The DNA for the CDR3 is TGTGCCAGCAGTTACAAGAGGGTCAGCACAGATACGCAGTATTTT. Translated: CASSYKRVSTDTQYF.

The genes are TRBV29-1 and TRBJ2-3; 7 bases align to TRBD2. The germline V gene encodes CDR1 SQVTM and CDR2 ANQGSEA. Trimming at V came to 1 base and at J to 12 bases, leaving 4 bases not matched to a gene. The CDR3 sequence is 11 residues long. The CDR3 loop is CSVEGEGSQYF. DNA of the CDR3: TGCAGCGTTGAAGGGGAGGGGAGCCAGTATTTT.

The CDR3 region has the DNA TGCAGCGTTGTATCACAGGTGCAAGAGACCCAGTACTTC. Its protein product is CSVVSQVQETQYF. J is TRBJ2-5 and V is TRBV29-1, with D tentatively TRBD1 (5 bases). The CDR3 is 13 amino acids. With 4 bases removed from V and 2 bases from J, the gap between germline ends came to 11 bases. Germline assignment: CDR1 SQVTM and CDR2 ANQGSEA.

The V call is TRBV24-1, the J call TRBJ2-5, with D perhaps matching TRBD1 (6 bases). The CDR3 extends over 16 amino acids. Germline CDR1 is KGHDR and CDR2 is SFDVKD. V was clipped by 0 bases and J by 4 bases, with 14 bases between them. In DNA, the CDR3 is TGTGCCACCAGTGATTTGATAGCAGGGGCGGGAGAGACCCAGTACTTC. It codes for CATSDLIAGAGETQYF.

The sample holds one count of this clone. The rearrangement joins TRBV9 to TRBJ2-1; possibly TRBD1 for D (6 bases). This CDR3 has 18 amino acids. Trimming left V 4 bases short and J 1 base short, with 21 bases between. CDR1 is SGDLS and CDR2 is YYNGEE in the germline V gene. The CDR3 spells CASSTSTGTRGSYNEQFF. Here the CDR3 DNA reads TGTGCCAGCAGCACCTCTACCGGGACAAGGGGTTCCTACAATGAGCAGTTCTTC.

The rearrangement uses TRBV24-1 and TRBJ2-3; TRBD1 is a possible D gene (5 bases). The length of the CDR3 is 16 residues. V lost 3 bases, J lost 2 bases, and 14 bases lay in between. The germline V gene encodes CDR1 KGHDR and CDR2 SFDVKD. The CDR3 region has the DNA TGTGCCACCAGTGATGCCGGACATTTGAACACAGATACGCAGTATTTT. Protein: CATSDAGHLNTDTQYF.

This clone was seen ten or more times. J is TRBJ1-2 and V is TRBV9, with TRBD1 matching over 8 bases. This CDR3 is 14 amino acids long. Germline V gene lookup returns CDR1 SGDLS and CDR2 YYNGEE. Trimming removed 3 bases from V and 8 bases from J; junction bases left unmatched: 9. For the CDR3, the DNA is TGTGCCAGCAGCGAAACAGGGGGAAGTGGAGGCTACACCTTC. Amino acids: CASSETGGSGGYTF.